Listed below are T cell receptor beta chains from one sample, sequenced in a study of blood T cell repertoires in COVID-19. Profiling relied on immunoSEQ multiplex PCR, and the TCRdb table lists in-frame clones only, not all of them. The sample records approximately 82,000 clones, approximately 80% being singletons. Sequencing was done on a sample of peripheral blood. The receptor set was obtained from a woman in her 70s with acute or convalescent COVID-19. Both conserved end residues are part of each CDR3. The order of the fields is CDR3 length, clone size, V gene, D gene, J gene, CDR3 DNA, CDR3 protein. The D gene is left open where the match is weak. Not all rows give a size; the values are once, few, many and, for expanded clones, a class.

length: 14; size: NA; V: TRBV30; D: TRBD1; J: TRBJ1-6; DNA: TGTGCCTGGAAGGGACAGGGGTACAATTCACCCCTCCACTTT; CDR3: CAWKGQGYNSPLHF
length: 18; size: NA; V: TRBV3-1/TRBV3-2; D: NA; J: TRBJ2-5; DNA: TGTGCCAGCAGCCAAGGCGCGGTGTCGGCCGATATCCAAGAGACCCAGTACTTC; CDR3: CASSQGAVSADIQETQYF
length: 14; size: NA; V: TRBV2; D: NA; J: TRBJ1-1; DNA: TGTGCCAGCAGCCGCGGACAGCTGAACACTGAAGCTTTCTTT; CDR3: CASSRGQLNTEAFF
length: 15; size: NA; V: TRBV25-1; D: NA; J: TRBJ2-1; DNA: TGTGCCAGCAGTGAGGGTGGGGGCGGACTCGCTGAGCAGTTCTTC; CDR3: CASSEGGGGLAEQFF
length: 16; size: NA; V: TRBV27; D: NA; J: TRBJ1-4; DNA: TGTGCCAGCAGACCGCCCGGGTTTCAGAATAATGAAAAACTGTTTTTT; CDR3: CASRPPGFQNNEKLFF
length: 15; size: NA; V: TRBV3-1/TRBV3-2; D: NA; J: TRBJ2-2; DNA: TGTGCCAGCAGCCAAGCGGGAGTGGGCACCGGGGAGCTGTTTTTT; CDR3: CASSQAGVGTGELFF
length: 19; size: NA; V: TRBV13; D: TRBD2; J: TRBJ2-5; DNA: TGTGCCAGCAGCTTCGTAGCGGGAGGGCCGGGGGAAAGGAAAGAGACCCAGTACTTC; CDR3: CASSFVAGGPGERKETQYF
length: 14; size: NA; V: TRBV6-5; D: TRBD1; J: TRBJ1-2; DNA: TGTGCCAGCAGAACGACAGGGGCCTACTATGGCTACACCTTC; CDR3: CASRTTGAYYGYTF
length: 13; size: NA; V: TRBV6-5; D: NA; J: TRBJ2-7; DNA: TGTGCCAGCAGTTACTCGCGGAACTACGAGCAGTACTTC; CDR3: CASSYSRNYEQYF
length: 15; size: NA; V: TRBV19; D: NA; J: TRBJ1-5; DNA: TGTGCCAGTAGGGGGACCCGGACGGGGGATCAGCCCCAGCATTTT; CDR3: CASRGTRTGDQPQHF
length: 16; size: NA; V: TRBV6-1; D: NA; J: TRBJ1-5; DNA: TGTGCCAGCAGTGAAGCGACAGGTTCAAAAGATCAGCCCCAGCATTTT; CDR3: CASSEATGSKDQPQHF
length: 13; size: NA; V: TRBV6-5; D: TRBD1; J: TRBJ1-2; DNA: TGTGCCAGCAGCCGGGGACAGAACTATGGCTACACCTTC; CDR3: CASSRGQNYGYTF
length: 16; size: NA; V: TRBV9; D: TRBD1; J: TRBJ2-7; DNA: TGTGCCAGCAGCTACGGGACAGATCGGTTCACCTACGAGCAGTACTTC; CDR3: CASSYGTDRFTYEQYF
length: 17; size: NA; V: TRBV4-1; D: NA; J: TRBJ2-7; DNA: TGCGCCAGCAGCCCCACCGGTGGGGGGTCTAGCTCCTACGAGCAGTACTTC; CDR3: CASSPTGGGSSSYEQYF
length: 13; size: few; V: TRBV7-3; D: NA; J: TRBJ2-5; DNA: TGTGCCAGCAGTCGAGGGCGAAGGGAGACCCAGTACTTC; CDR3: CASSRGRRETQYF
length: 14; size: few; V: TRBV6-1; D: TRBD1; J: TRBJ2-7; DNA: TGTGCCAGCAGTGAATACAGGGGTGGCTACGAGCAGTACTTC; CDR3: CASSEYRGGYEQYF
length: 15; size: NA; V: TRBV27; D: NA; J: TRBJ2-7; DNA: TGTGCCAGCAGTTCCCGTGGGGGACTCTCCTACGAGCAGTACTTC; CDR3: CASSSRGGLSYEQYF
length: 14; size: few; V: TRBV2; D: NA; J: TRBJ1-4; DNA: TGTGCCAGCAGGGTACAGGCAGCAAATGAAAAACTGTTTTTT; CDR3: CASRVQAANEKLFF
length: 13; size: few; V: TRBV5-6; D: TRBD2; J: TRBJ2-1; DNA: TGTGCCAGCAGACAGGGACTAGCGGGAGGTACGTTCTTC; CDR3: CASRQGLAGGTFF
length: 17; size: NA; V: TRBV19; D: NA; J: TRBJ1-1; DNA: TGTGCCAGTAGTAAAAGGAGAGGTGGCCGAATTGACACTGAAGCTTTCTTT; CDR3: CASSKRRGGRIDTEAFF
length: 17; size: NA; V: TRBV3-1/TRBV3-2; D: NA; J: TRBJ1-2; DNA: TGTGCCAGCAGCCTCGGCGTCAGGGGTGCGCTAGGCTATGGCTACACCTTC; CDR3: CASSLGVRGALGYGYTF
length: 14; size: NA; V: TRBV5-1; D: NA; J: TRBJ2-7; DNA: TGCGCCAGCAGGCCTGTTGCGCTGAACTACGAGCAGTACTTC; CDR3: CASRPVALNYEQYF
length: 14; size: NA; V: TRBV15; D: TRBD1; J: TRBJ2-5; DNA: TGTGCCACCAGCAGAGATATACAGGGGGAGACCCAGTACTTC; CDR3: CATSRDIQGETQYF
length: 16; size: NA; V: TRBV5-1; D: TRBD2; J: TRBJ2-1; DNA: TGCGCCAGCAGCTTCTTTAGCGGGAGCTCCTACAATGAGCAGTTCTTC; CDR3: CASSFFSGSSYNEQFF
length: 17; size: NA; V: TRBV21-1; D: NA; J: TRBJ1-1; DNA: TGTGCCAGCAGCAGAGGCGGGACAGGGGGCGATAGCACTGAAGCTTTCTTT; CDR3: CASSRGGTGGDSTEAFF
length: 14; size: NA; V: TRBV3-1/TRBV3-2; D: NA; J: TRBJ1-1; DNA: TGTGCCAGCAGCTCACAGGGAGTTCGAACTGAAGCTTTCTTT; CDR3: CASSSQGVRTEAFF
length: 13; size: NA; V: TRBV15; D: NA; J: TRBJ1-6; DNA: TGTGCCACCAGCATCGGACGGGGTTCACCCCTCCACTTT; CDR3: CATSIGRGSPLHF
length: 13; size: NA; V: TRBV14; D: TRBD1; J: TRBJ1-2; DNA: TGTGCCAGCAGCCAAGGGACAGGGAGTGGCTACACCTTC; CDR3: CASSQGTGSGYTF
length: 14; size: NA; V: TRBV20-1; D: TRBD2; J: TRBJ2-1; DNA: TGCAGTGCTAGTTTCCCGGGAGGATACAATGAGCAGTTCTTC; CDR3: CSASFPGGYNEQFF
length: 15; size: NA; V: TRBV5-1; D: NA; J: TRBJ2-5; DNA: TGCGCCAGCAGCTTGGGGATAGCAGGGCAAGAGACCCAGTACTTC; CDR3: CASSLGIAGQETQYF
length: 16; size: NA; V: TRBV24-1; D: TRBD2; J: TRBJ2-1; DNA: TGTGCCACCAGTGATCGGACTAGCGCAGCTCGCAATGAGCAGTTCTTC; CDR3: CATSDRTSAARNEQFF
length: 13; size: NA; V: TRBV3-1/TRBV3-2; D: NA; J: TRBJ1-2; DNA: TGTGCCAGCAGCCAAGATACAGGGTATGGCTACACCTTC; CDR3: CASSQDTGYGYTF
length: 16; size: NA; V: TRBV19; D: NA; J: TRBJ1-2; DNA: TGTGCCAGTAGTATTAACGGGGAAACGTATTCTGGTGGCTACACCTTC; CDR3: CASSINGETYSGGYTF
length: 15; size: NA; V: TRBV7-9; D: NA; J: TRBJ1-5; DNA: TGTGCCAGCAGCGCCAGCGCGCAGGGGTTGAAGCCCCAGCATTTT; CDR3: CASSASAQGLKPQHF
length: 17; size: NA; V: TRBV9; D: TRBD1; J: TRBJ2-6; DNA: TGTGCCAGCAGCGTTAAGGGACAGGGGGTCGGGGCCAACGTCCTGACTTTC; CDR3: CASSVKGQGVGANVLTF
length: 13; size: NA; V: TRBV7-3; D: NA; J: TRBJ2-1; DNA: TGTGCCAGCAGCCCCAACCTCAGGAATGAGCAGTTCTTC; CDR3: CASSPNLRNEQFF
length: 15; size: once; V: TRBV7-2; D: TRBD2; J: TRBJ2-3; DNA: TGTGCCAGCAGCACCGGAGCGGGAGTGACAGATACGCAGTATTTT; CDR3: CASSTGAGVTDTQYF